This T cell receptor (beta chain) was recorded in a study of T cells in localized non-small cell lung cancer. Study-wide results and caveats: Prolonged overall survival went with higher T cell density in the blood. Within adjacent lung there appeared a median approximately 60 of the top 100 tumor clones. Adjacent uninvolved lung had the highest clonality, suggesting focused antigen responses. It remains possible that heterogeneity exists, since only one tumor region was sequenced.

A remark on this clone: Its specificity is unknown.

V shed 0 bases and J shed 4 bases, with 9 bases lying between them. Germline V gene lookup returns CDR1 LGHNA and CDR2 YSLEER. The CDR3 totals 14 residues. Profiling relied on immunoSEQ multiplex PCR, and the TCRdb table lists in-frame clones only, not all of them. The data contain about 75,000 clones, over 75% of them seen just once; the ten biggest clones take up 9.5%. The sample in question was peripheral blood, obtained before any cancer treatment. The gene calls are TRBV4-3 and TRBJ1-1, with D possibly TRBD1 on 5 matching bases. This sequence was found in a female donor aged 60 or older with stage I lung adenocarcinoma. As DNA, the CDR3 is TGCGCCAGCAGCCAAGATGGGGGGGGCACTGAAGCTTTCTTT. Its protein product is CASSQDGGGTEAFF.